This T cell receptor beta chain came from a study of human T cells and chemical hapten exposure. In the study overall: Patients' scalps got diphenylcyclopropenone weekly throughout the approximately 24-week study. Study results and caveats: Those TCRs sitting above 1 in 1000 frequency stayed the same with DPC sensitization. Alopecia affecting every donor means their immune response may not match healthy people's.

This clonotype occurred a few times. What it recognizes is unknown. The CDR3 is 15 residues long. After removal of 0 bases from V and 3 bases from J, the junction contained 8 bases not matched to a gene. Looked up from germline, CDR1 is DFQATT and CDR2 is SNEGSKA (reference sequence). Each CDR3 protein is one row after TCRdb ran MiXCR on the RACE reads. This table holds under 45,000 distinct CDR3 sequences, about 11% found once. Indicated time point: pre-sensitization, week 0. Treatment meaning: therapeutic diphenylcyclopropenone sensitization with weekly scalp DPC. Non-pregnant alopecia patients aged 18 to 70, suitable for DPC therapy.

The origin of this receptor is a man aged 30-40 years with alopecia areata. Some clones in this sample may be carry-over from other donors' samples. Sequenced material: whole blood, taken in connection with sensitization to the hapten diphenylcyclopropenone (DPC). The V gene is TRBV20-1, the J gene TRBJ2-7; 7 bases are shared with TRBD1. As DNA, the CDR3 is TGCAGTGCTAGAGACCTAGGGGACAGCATCTACGAGCAGTACTTC. Translation gives CSARDLGDSIYEQYF.